The 9 T cell receptor beta chains below come from one sample, sequenced in a study of early T cells in non-severe SARS-CoV-2 infection. TCRdb ran MiXCR on the 5' RACE reads and lists one entry per CDR3 protein. The table records tens of thousands of distinct CDR3 sequences, 12% of them present only once. Sequences were obtained from whole blood. The receptors stem from an adult who was a healthcare worker with PCR-confirmed SARS-CoV-2 infection or an uninfected control (not recorded which).

This clonotype was seen ten or more times. The V call is TRBV28, the J call TRBJ2-5, with 9 positions matching TRBD1. The CDR3 is 13 amino acids. Germline CDR1 and CDR2: MDHEN and SYDVKM. The junction had 3 bases not matched to a gene; V was cut back by 4 bases and J by 6 bases. The CDR3 coding sequence is TGTGCCAGCAGTTCGACAGGGGGGCAGACCCAGTACTTC. Amino acid sequence: CASSSTGGQTQYF.

This clonotype was seen more than once but under ten times. The chain links TRBV6-2 or TRBV6-3 to TRBJ2-2; D tentatively reads TRBD1 or TRBD2 (5 bases each). This CDR3 has 15 residues. The V gene's germline CDR1 is MNHEY and CDR2 SVGEGT. V gave up 7 bases and J gave up 6 bases, with 18 bases separating them. CDR3 DNA sequence: TGTGCCAGCACCGTTCCCGGGACCACATCCGGGGAGCTGTTTTTT. As protein: CASTVPGTTSGELFF.

This clonotype showed up just a few times. The genes are TRBV3-1 and TRBJ2-4; D is unresolved. Germline V CDR1 and CDR2: LGHDT, YNNKEL (reference sequence). Deletions cut 2 bases from V and 0 bases from J, with 11 bases between. The CDR3 covers 16 residues. The CDR3 sequence is CASSQQDQLAKNIQYF. The DNA for the CDR3 is TGTGCCAGCAGCCAACAAGACCAACTAGCCAAAAACATTCAGTACTTC.

This clonotype showed up many times. CDR3 loop: CASSTNGATNQPQHF. As DNA, the CDR3 is TGTGCCAGCAGCACCAATGGGGCTACTAATCAGCCCCAGCATTTT. J is TRBJ1-5 and V is TRBV11-2, with D possibly TRBD1 on 5 matching bases. The CDR3 is made up of 15 amino acids. Per germline, CDR1 SGHAT and CDR2 FQNNGV. Trimming cost V 5 bases and J 4 bases, with 15 bases left between them.

J is TRBJ2-5 and V is TRBV20-1; the match to TRBD2 covers 8 bases. V gave up 8 bases and J gave up 2 bases; unmatched junction bases: 7. The CDR3 has 13 residues. Germline V gives CDR1 DFQATT, CDR2 SNEGSKA (reference sequence). CDR3 in DNA: TGCAGTACTTTACTAGCGGATCAAGAGACCCAGTACTTC. It encodes CSTLLADQETQYF.

There are many counts of this clonotype. V and J are TRBV27 and TRBJ1-1, with TRBD1 as a possible D gene (6 bases). Per germline, CDR1 MNHEY and CDR2 SMNVEV (reference sequence). The germline V and J ends were trimmed by 5 bases and 6 bases, with 22 bases remaining between them. The CDR3 totals 16 residues. CDR3 coding DNA: TGTGCCAGCAGTCCGCTCTCAGGGGAGCGTAGCGCTGAAGCTTTCTTT. Translated: CASSPLSGERSAEAFF.

This clonotype was detected many times. The chain couples TRBV19 to TRBJ2-1; TRBD2 matches 11 bases. V lost 4 bases to trimming and J lost 6 bases; unmatched junction nucleotides: 5. Germline assignment: CDR1 LNHDA and CDR2 SQIVND (reference sequence). This CDR3 has 15 amino acids. This CDR3 reads CASSTYSGRGNEQFF. As DNA, the CDR3 is TGTGCCAGTAGTACGTATAGCGGGAGGGGCAATGAGCAGTTCTTC. The variable domain in full, completed from reference TRBV19 and TRBJ2-1, reads DGGITQSPKYLFRKEGQNVTLSCEQNLNHDAMYWYRQDPGQGLRLIYYSQIVNDFQKGDIAEGYSVSREKKESFPLTVTSAQKNPTAFYLCASSTYSGRGNEQFFGPGTRLTVL.

This clonotype was seen many times. The chain is built from TRBV28 and TRBJ2-7; D remains unclear. Trimming cost V 5 bases and J 3 bases, with 17 bases left between them. CDR1 is MDHEN and CDR2 is SYDVKM in the germline V gene. The CDR3 is made up of 15 amino acids. Written as DNA, the CDR3 is TGTGCCAGCAGTGGCATAGACCGACTCAGCTACGAGCAGTACTTC. It yields the protein CASSGIDRLSYEQYF.

The chain carries TRBV29-1 and TRBJ2-3; tentative D call: TRBD1 (5 bases). The CDR3 has 15 residues. Trimming left V 4 bases short and J 0 bases short, with 14 bases between. CDR1 and CDR2 (germline): SQVTM, ANQGSEA. The CDR3 sequence: CSVVRGFGSTDTQYF. CDR3 sequence (DNA): TGCAGCGTTGTAAGGGGTTTTGGAAGCACAGATACGCAGTATTTT.